These 20 T cell receptor beta chains share one sample of origin, sequenced in a study of T cell responses to AZD1222 COVID-19 vaccine. Profiling relied on immunoSEQ multiplex PCR, and the TCRdb table lists in-frame clones only, not all of them. The repertoire holds some 80,000 clones, less than 95% seen once, with 2.5% to 4% in the top ten. The sequences come from peripheral blood, collected 28 days after the second AZD1222 dose. Receptors originate from an adult who received the AZD1222 COVID-19 vaccine.

The chain joins TRBV5-1 to TRBJ2-7; 9 positions agree with TRBD1. Germline CDR1 is SGHRS and CDR2 is YFSETQ. V was pared by 4 bases and J by 6 bases, with 11 bases of the junction left unmatched. This CDR3 is 15 amino acids long. The CDR3 DNA is TGCGCCAGCAGCACGGCGGACAGGGGAACTTTCGAGCAGTACTTC. Amino acid sequence: CASSTADRGTFEQYF.

This rearrangement joins TRBV9 to TRBJ1-2; tentative D call: TRBD1 (5 bases). Per the germline V gene, CDR1 is SGDLS and CDR2 is YYNGEE. This CDR3 region has 13 residues. With 0 bases removed from V and 8 bases from J, the gap between germline ends came to 11 bases. The CDR3 protein is CASSVVGGSGYTF. For the CDR3, the DNA is TGTGCCAGCAGCGTAGTCGGGGGAAGCGGCTACACCTTC.

The V and J genes are TRBV21-1 and TRBJ2-7; the D call of TRBD1 is as the table states it, not checked on the DNA. TRBV21-1 is a listed pseudogene. The CDR3 has 13 amino acids. CDR3 coding DNA: TGTGCCAGCAGCAAAGCAGGGGCACAAGAGCAGTACTTC. Its protein is CASSKAGAQEQYF.

This clone was seen once. The rearrangement joins TRBV5-5 to TRBJ1-2, with 9 bases lining up with TRBD1. The germline V gene encodes CDR1 SGHKS and CDR2 YYEKEE (reference sequence). Germline trimming cut 3 bases from V and 7 bases from J; bases unmatched to any gene: 10. The CDR3 runs 15 residues. The CDR3 nucleotides read TGTGCCAGCAGCTCGGAGACAGGGGGTTTTAGTGGCTACACCTTC. Its translation is CASSSETGGFSGYTF.

The chain uses TRBV15 and TRBJ2-1, with D hard to call. Trimming pared 4 bases from V and 2 bases from J, leaving 12 bases between. CDR3 length equals 15 residues. The germline gives CDR1 LNHNV, CDR2 YYDKDF (reference sequence). DNA of the CDR3: TGTGCCACCAGCAACAGCTTAGGAGCCTACAATGAGCAGTTCTTC. It yields the protein CATSNSLGAYNEQFF.

This rearrangement joins TRBV30 to TRBJ1-5; D gene uncertain. V was clipped by 0 bases and J by 2 bases, with 5 bases between them. The germline gives CDR1 GTSNPN, CDR2 SVGIG (reference sequence). The CDR3 extends over 13 amino acids. CDR3 residues: CAWSVRGNQPQHF. The DNA of the CDR3 is TGTGCCTGGAGTGTACGGGGCAATCAGCCCCAGCATTTT.

The rearrangement joins TRBV7-2 to TRBJ2-3; D perhaps matches TRBD2 (5 bases). Germline V gene sequence: CDR1 SGHTA, CDR2 FQGNSA. Trimming took 1 base from V and 11 from J, leaving 16 bases between them. This CDR3 region has 14 residues. CDR3 residues: CASSLGPSRGGQYF. As DNA, the CDR3 is TGTGCCAGCAGCTTAGGGCCTTCCCGGGGTGGGCAGTATTTT.

The CDR3 bases are TGCGCCAGCAGTGAGGGCGGACCCCTCCACTTT. Translating gives CASSEGGPLHF. The rearrangement uses TRBV10-2 and TRBJ1-6, with unresolved D. The V gene's germline CDR1 is WSHSY and CDR2 SAAADI. The CDR3 runs 11 residues. V lost 2 bases and J 12 bases, leaving 5 bases between the germline ends.

The chain uses TRBV9 and TRBJ2-1; D is undetermined. The CDR3 consists of 18 residues. V was trimmed by 3 bases and J by 6 bases, leaving 25 bases between them. Germline lookup yields CDR1 SGDLS and CDR2 YYNGEE. The CDR3 nucleotides are TGTGCCAGCAGCGAGTCGGCGGCACCGGTATCTCTCATCAATGAGCAGTTCTTC. This encodes CASSESAAPVSLINEQFF.

The genes are TRBV9 and TRBJ1-2; maybe TRBD1 (6 bases). V lost 3 bases and J lost 8, with 11 bases in between. CDR1 is SGDLS and CDR2 is YYNGEE in the germline V gene. This CDR3 has 12 amino acids. The CDR3 is CASSATGSGYTF. CDR3 in DNA: TGTGCCAGCAGCGCAACAGGGTCCGGCTACACCTTC.

The chain links TRBV5-1 to TRBJ2-1; tentative D call: TRBD1 (6 bases). Deletions cut 4 bases from V and 10 bases from J, with 21 bases between. This CDR3 spans 15 amino acids. CDR1 is SGHRS and CDR2 is YFSETQ in the germline V gene. The CDR3 here is CASSAGAGASSEQFF. CDR3 DNA: TGCGCCAGCAGCGCAGGGGCTGGGGCCTCAAGCGAGCAGTTCTTC.

The J gene is TRBJ2-3, the V gene TRBV24-1, with 7 nucleotides matching TRBD2. V trimming: 4 bases; J trimming: 4 bases; junction bases outside the gene matches: 7. The germline CDR1 and CDR2 sequences are KGHDR and SFDVKD. This CDR3 comprises 15 residues. This CDR3 is CATSDPGREADTQYF. CDR3 nucleotide sequence: TGTGCCACCAGTGACCCAGGGAGGGAAGCAGATACGCAGTATTTT.

The chain has TRBV6-5 and TRBJ1-1, with D maybe TRBD1 (6 bases). The V gene's germline CDR1 is MNHEY and CDR2 SVGAGI. CDR3 length: 14 residues. The V end was cut by 7 bases, the J end by 3 bases, with 15 bases between. The CDR3 DNA is TGTGCCAGCACCTCCAGGGGTGCTCACACTGAAGCTTTCTTT. The encoded protein is CASTSRGAHTEAFF.

This clone appeared a few times. The chain links TRBV12-3 or TRBV12-4 to TRBJ1-1; 7 bases fit TRBD1. J lost 2 bases, V lost 5 bases, and 2 bases had no gene match. The CDR3 has 13 amino acids. CDR3 DNA: TGTGCCAGCAGTACAGGGGCCAACACTGAAGCTTTCTTT. Its protein is CASSTGANTEAFF.

This chain links TRBV5-4 with TRBJ2-1; 9 nucleotides agree with TRBD1. This CDR3 spans 15 amino acids. V dropped 2 bases and J dropped 3; count of bases not matched to a gene: 3. CDR1 is SGHNT and CDR2 is YYREEE in the germline V gene (reference sequence). DNA of the CDR3: TGTGCCAGCAGCTTCGGGACAGGGCACTACAATGAGCAGTTCTTC. It codes for CASSFGTGHYNEQFF. Supplemented by reference TRBV5-4 and TRBJ2-1, the full variable domain reads ETGVTQSPTHLIKTRGQQVTLRCSSQSGHNTVSWYQQALGQGPQFIFQYYREEENGRGNFPPRFSGLQFPNYSSELNVNALELDDSALYLCASSFGTGHYNEQFFGPGTRLTVL.

This chain uses TRBV3-1 (or the pseudogene TRBV3-2) with TRBJ2-7; possible D gene TRBD2, 7 bases. Trimming stripped 4 bases from V and 5 bases from J, with 21 bases between. The germline CDR1 and CDR2 sequences are LGHDT and YNNKEL (reference sequence). The CDR3 consists of 16 residues. The CDR3 region is CASSPFGGGVRDEQYF. The CDR3, as DNA: TGTGCCAGCAGCCCCTTTGGCGGGGGCGTCCGGGACGAGCAGTACTTC.

This clone was seen only a few times. The chain couples TRBV9 to TRBJ1-4, with D possibly being TRBD1 (5 bases). This CDR3 comprises 14 residues. Germline V lookup: CDR1 SGDLS, CDR2 YYNGEE. The V end was cut by 4 bases, the J end by 0 bases, with 7 bases between. The CDR3 bases are TGTGCCAGCAGCCCGACAGCAACTAATGAAAAACTGTTTTTT. This translates into CASSPTATNEKLFF.

CDR3 bases: TGTGCCAGCAGCGTCACAGATACGCAGTATTTT. Translated: CASSVTDTQYF. This sequence joins TRBV28 and TRBJ2-3; D remains unclear. The CDR3 totals 11 residues. Germline lookup yields CDR1 MDHEN and CDR2 SYDVKM. Trimming took off 6 bases at V and 2 bases at J, with 3 bases between the two ends.

This clone has just a few counts. J is TRBJ1-5 and V is TRBV6-5, with 7 bases fitting TRBD1. The CDR3 runs to 14 residues. The ends lost 10 bases at V and 2 bases at J; junction bases unmatched: 8. Germline V gene sequence: CDR1 MNHEY, CDR2 SVGAGI. The CDR3 DNA reads TGTGCCACTTCAAGGGGGCGAGGCAATCAGCCCCAGCATTTT. Translating gives CATSRGRGNQPQHF.

J is TRBJ2-3 and V is TRBV6-5; D possibly corresponds to TRBD2 (5 bases). The CDR3 is 16 amino acids. The V end lost 2 bases, the J end lost 0 bases, and 12 bases lay between the germline ends. CDR1 and CDR2 (germline): MNHEY, SVGAGI. Written as DNA, the CDR3 is TGTGCCAGCAGTTACGACCGGGGAGTAAGCACAGATACGCAGTATTTT. It codes for CASSYDRGVSTDTQYF.